The text below deals with one T cell receptor beta chain. Its target is unknown. The source of the sample is a study of T cells in narcolepsy. Study as a whole: Enrolled donors included narcolepsy type 1 or type 2 patients and healthy controls.

The repertoire was sequenced with immunoSEQ multiplex PCR; TCRdb's copy has only in-frame clones and lacks some. This table holds about 18,000 clones, just over 85% found once. Looked up from germline, CDR1 is SGHTA and CDR2 is FQGNSA. This CDR3 region has 16 residues. Trimming shortened V by 4 bases and J by 0 bases, and 13 bases separated the two germline ends. Study-wide results and limits: Autoreactive clone sequences were missing from some blood memory CD4+ repertoires. Same-patient CSF and blood CD4+ T cell clonotypes included HCRT-specific and TRIB2-specific autoreactive ones.

This clonotype was sampled from a human donor in good health. The V and J genes are TRBV7-2 and TRBJ2-4; D call uncertain. What was sequenced was memory (CD45RA-) CD4+ T cells from blood. The CDR3 loop reads CASSSQNGLAKNIQYF. The CDR3 DNA follows: TGTGCCAGCAGCTCCCAAAACGGGTTAGCCAAAAACATTCAGTACTTC.